This T cell receptor (beta chain) was captured in a study of circulating CD8 cells and anti-PD-1 response in melanoma. Whole-study context: Seven of 13 melanoma patients received first-line anti-PD-1 therapy. Complete or partial response defined responders; stable or progressive disease, non-responders. Study conclusions and caveats: PD-1 and DPOS subsets showed similar, higher clonality than DNEG. Expanded sorted subsets were checked for tumor reactivity using peptides.

The QIAseq Immune Repertoire TCR panel built the libraries from about 14 ng of total RNA. TCRdb re-analysed the reads in MiXCR, keeping a single row per CDR3 protein. The sample yields roughly 870 distinct CDR3 sequences, about 5% seen once. Within the sample, this clonotype is large. Its antigen remains unidentified. CDR1 and CDR2 from the germline V gene are MDHEN and SYDVKM. The V gene lost 5 bases and the J gene lost 8 bases, with 15 bases spanning the gap. The CDR3 totals 13 residues. Live CD3+CD8+TCRalphabeta+ cells were sorted into four subsets by PD-1 and/or TIGIT. J is TRBJ1-2 and V is TRBV28; D is unclear. Sequencing used CD8+ T cells from PBMCs, obtained at baseline or after one month of anti-PD-1 therapy (not recorded which). This receptor was taken from a human donor with melanoma. This chain's CDR3 is CASSPNYQRGYTF. The CDR3 DNA sequence: TGTGCCAGCAGTCCCAACTACCAGCGGGGCTACACCTTC.